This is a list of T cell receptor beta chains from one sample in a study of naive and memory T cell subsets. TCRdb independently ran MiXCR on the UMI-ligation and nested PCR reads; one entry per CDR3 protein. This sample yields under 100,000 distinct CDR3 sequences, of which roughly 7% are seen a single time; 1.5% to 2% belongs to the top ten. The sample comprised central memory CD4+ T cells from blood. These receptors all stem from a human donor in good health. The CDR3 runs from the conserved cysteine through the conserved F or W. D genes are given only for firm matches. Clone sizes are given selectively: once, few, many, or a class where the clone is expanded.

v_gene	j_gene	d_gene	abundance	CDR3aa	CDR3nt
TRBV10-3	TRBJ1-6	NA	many	CATREGGYNSPLHF	TGTGCCACAAGGGAAGGGGGCTATAATTCACCCCTCCACTTT
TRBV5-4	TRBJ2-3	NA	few	CASSWRTETDTQYF	TGTGCCAGCAGCTGGAGGACAGAGACAGATACGCAGTATTTT
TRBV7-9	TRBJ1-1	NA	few	CASSLPHPNTEAFF	TGTGCCAGCAGCTTACCTCACCCGAACACTGAAGCTTTCTTT
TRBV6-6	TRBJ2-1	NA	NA	CASAGGFYNEQFF	TGTGCCAGCGCCGGGGGATTCTACAATGAGCAGTTCTTC
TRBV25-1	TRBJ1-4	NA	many	CASSPSRGVEKLFF	TGTGCCAGCAGTCCAAGCCGGGGGGTTGAAAAACTGTTTTTT
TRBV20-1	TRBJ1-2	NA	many	CSALIDGTNYGYTF	TGCAGTGCCCTCATTGACGGTACTAACTATGGCTACACCTTC
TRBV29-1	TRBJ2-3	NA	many	CSVGLLSGSTDTQYF	TGCAGCGTCGGACTTCTTAGCGGAAGCACAGATACGCAGTATTTT
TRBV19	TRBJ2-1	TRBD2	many	CASRLAGGQSSYNEQFF	TGTGCCAGTAGGCTAGCGGGGGGTCAAAGCTCCTACAATGAGCAGTTCTTC
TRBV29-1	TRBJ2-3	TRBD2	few	CSVGGLAGGTDTQYF	TGCAGCGTTGGAGGACTAGCGGGGGGCACAGATACGCAGTATTTT
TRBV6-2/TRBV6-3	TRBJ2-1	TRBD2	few	CASSLAGGLGEQFF	TGTGCCAGCAGTTTAGCGGGAGGGTTAGGTGAGCAGTTCTTC
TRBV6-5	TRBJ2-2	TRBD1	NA	CTSSYARGKGGELFF	TGTACCAGCAGTTACGCCAGGGGGAAAGGAGGGGAGCTGTTTTTT